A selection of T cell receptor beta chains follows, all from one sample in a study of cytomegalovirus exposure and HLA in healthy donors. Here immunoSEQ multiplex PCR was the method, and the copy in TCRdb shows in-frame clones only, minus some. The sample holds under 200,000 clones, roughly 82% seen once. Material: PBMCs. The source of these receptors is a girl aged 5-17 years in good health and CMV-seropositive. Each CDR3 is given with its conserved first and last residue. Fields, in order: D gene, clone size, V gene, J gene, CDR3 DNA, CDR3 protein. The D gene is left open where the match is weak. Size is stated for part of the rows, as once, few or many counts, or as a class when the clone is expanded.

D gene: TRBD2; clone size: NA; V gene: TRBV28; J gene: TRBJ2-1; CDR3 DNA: TGTGCCAGCAGTTTAGTGGGACTAGCGGGCTCCTACAATGAGCAGTTCTTC; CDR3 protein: CASSLVGLAGSYNEQFF
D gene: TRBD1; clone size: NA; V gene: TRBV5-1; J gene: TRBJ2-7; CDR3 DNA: TGCGCCAGCAGCTTGGGATGGACAGGGGAGGGGTACGAGCAGTACTTC; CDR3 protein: CASSLGWTGEGYEQYF
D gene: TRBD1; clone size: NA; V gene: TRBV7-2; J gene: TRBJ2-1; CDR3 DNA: TGTGCCAGCAGCTTAGACAAGGGACAGGGGTGGTCAAATGAGCAGTTCTTC; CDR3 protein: CASSLDKGQGWSNEQFF
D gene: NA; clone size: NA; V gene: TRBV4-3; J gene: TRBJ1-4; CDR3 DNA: TGCGCCAGCAGCCGAGACATTGCGACTAATGAAAAACTGTTTTTT; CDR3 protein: CASSRDIATNEKLFF
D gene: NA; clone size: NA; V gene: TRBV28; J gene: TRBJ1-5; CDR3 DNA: TGTGCCAGCAGTTCCTTATCCCAGCCCCAGCATTTT; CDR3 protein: CASSSLSQPQHF
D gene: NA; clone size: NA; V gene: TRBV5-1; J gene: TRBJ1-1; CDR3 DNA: TGCGCCAGCAGCCTGGACAGATTAAACACTGAAGCTTTCTTT; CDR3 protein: CASSLDRLNTEAFF
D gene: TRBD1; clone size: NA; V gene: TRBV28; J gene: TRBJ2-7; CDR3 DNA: TGTGCCAGCCAAGACAGGGGGAAAGGAAGCTCCTACGAGCAGTACTTC; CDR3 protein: CASQDRGKGSSYEQYF
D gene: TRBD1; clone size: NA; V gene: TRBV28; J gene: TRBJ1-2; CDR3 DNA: TGTGCCAGCAGTTTTCGGGACAGGGGACATCGGGGCTATGGCTACACCTTC; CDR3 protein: CASSFRDRGHRGYGYTF
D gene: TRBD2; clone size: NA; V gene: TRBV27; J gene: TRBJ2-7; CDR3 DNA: TGTGCCAGCAGCTCCCTGGGGACTAGCGGACCCATCTCCTACGAGCAGTACTTC; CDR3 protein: CASSSLGTSGPISYEQYF
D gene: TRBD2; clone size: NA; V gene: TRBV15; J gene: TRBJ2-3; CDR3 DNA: TGTGCCACCAGCAGAGGCCGGACTAGCGGCACAGATACGCAGTATTTT; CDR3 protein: CATSRGRTSGTDTQYF
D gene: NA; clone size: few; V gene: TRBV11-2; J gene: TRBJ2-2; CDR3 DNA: TGTGCCAGCACAGGGCAGAAAAACACCGGGGAGCTGTTTTTT; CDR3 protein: CASTGQKNTGELFF
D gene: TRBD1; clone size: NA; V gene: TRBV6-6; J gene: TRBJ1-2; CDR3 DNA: TGTGCCAGCAACCGACAGGGTCCGGGGTATGGCTACACCTTC; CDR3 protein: CASNRQGPGYGYTF
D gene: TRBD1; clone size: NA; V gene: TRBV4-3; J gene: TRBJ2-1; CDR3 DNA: TGCGCCAGCAGCCAGGAGCAGGGGGCAGAGCAGTTCTTC; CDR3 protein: CASSQEQGAEQFF
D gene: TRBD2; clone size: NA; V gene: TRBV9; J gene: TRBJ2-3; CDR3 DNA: TGTGCCAGCAGCGTTTGGCCTAGCGGGAGCACAGATACGCAGTATTTT; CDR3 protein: CASSVWPSGSTDTQYF
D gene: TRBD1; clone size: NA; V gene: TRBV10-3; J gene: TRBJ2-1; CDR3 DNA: TGTGCCATCACCTCGACAGGGGATGAGCAGTTCTTC; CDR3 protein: CAITSTGDEQFF
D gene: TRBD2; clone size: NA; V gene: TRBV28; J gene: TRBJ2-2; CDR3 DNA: TGTGCCAGCAGCTTAGCGGGAGGGACCGGGGAGCTGTTTTTT; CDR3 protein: CASSLAGGTGELFF
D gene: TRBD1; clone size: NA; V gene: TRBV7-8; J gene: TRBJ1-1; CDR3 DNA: TGTGCCAGCAGCCGAGAGATGACAGGGGCCGAAGCTTTCTTT; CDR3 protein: CASSREMTGAEAFF
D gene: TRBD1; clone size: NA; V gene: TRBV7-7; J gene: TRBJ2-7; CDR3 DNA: TGTGCTAGCAGCTTACGCCCAGGGGGATACTACGAGCAGTACTTC; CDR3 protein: CASSLRPGGYYEQYF
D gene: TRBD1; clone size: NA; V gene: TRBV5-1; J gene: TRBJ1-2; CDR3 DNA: TGCGCCAGCAGCTTGGAAGGCAGGGGGCTTGGCTACACCTTC; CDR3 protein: CASSLEGRGLGYTF
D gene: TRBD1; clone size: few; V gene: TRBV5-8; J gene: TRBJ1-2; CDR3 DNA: TGTGCCAGCAGCTTCCGTACCGGGACAGCAACTAACTATGGCTACACCTTC; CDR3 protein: CASSFRTGTATNYGYTF